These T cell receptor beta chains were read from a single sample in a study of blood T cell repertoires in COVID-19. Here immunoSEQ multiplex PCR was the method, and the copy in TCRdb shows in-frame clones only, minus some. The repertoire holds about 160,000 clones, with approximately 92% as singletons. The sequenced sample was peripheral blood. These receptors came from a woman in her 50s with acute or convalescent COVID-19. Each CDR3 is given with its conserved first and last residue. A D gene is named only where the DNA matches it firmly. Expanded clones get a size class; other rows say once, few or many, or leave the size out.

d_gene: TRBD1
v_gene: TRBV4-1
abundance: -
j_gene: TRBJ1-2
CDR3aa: CASSQMDRAFEGYTF
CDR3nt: TGCGCCAGCAGCCAAATGGACAGGGCCTTTGAGGGCTACACCTTC

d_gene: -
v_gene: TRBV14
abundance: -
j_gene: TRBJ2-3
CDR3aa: CASSPRQGGGTQYF
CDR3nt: TGTGCCAGCAGCCCTCGACAGGGAGGAGGTACGCAGTATTTT

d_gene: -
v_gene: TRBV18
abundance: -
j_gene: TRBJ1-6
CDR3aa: CASSPNRGGPGSPLHF
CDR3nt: TGTGCCAGCTCACCAAATCGGGGGGGCCCGGGCTCACCCCTCCACTTT

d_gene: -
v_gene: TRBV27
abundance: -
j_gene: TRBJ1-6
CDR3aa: CASSLRGPADKYNSPLHF
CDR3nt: TGTGCCAGCAGTTTAAGAGGGCCCGCCGATAAATATAATTCACCCCTCCACTTT

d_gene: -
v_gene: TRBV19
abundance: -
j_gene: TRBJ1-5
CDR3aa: CASSIATADSNQPQHF
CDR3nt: TGTGCCAGTAGTATAGCGACAGCAGATAGCAATCAGCCCCAGCATTTT

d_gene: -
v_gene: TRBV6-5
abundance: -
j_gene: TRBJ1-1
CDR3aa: CASSYSPGQRKAFF
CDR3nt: TGTGCCAGCAGTTACTCACCGGGACAAAGAAAAGCTTTCTTT

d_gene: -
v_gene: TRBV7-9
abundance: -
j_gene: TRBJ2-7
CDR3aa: CASSHLGGYEQYF
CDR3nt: TGTGCCAGCAGCCACCTAGGGGGATACGAGCAGTACTTC

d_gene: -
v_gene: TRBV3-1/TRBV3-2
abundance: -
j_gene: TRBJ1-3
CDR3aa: CASSQLGVLSGNTIYF
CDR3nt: TGTGCCAGCAGCCAACTCGGGGTCCTCTCTGGAAACACCATATATTTT

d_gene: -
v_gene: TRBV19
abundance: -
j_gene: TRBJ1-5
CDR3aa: CASSIVAGRANQPQHF
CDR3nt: TGTGCCAGTAGTATAGTGGCGGGGCGGGCCAATCAGCCCCAGCATTTT

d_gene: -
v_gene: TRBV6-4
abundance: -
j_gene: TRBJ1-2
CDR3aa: CASSDSAAPKRDGYTF
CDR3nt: TGTGCCAGCAGTGACTCAGCGGCTCCGAAAAGGGATGGCTACACCTTC

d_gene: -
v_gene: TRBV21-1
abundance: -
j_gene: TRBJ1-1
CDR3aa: CASSEGQMNTEAFF
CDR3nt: TGTGCCAGCAGCGAGGGACAGATGAACACTGAAGCTTTCTTT

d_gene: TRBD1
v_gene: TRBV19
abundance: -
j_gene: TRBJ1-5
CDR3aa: CASSIDKGAINQPQHF
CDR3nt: TGTGCCAGTAGTATAGATAAGGGGGCGATCAATCAGCCCCAGCATTTT

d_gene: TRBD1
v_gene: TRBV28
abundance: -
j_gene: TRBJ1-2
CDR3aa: CASSLSGQGDRGYTF
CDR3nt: TGTGCCAGCAGTTTATCCGGGCAGGGGGACCGGGGCTACACCTTC

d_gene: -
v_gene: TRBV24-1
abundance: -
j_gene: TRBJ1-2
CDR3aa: CATSDAGSGYGYTF
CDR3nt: TGTGCCACCAGTGACGCAGGGTCGGGCTATGGCTACACCTTC

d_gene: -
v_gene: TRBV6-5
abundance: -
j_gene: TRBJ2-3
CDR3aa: CASRGDISSTDTQYF
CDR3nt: TGTGCCAGCAGAGGGGACATCTCTAGCACAGATACGCAGTATTTT

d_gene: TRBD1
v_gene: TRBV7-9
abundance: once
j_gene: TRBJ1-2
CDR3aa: CASSLSPGQGYGYTF
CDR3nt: TGTGCCAGCAGCCTATCACCGGGACAGGGATATGGCTACACCTTC

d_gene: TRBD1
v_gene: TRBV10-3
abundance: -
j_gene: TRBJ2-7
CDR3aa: CAISESGTGVHSYEQYF
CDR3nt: TGTGCCATCAGTGAGTCCGGGACAGGGGTCCACTCCTACGAGCAGTACTTC

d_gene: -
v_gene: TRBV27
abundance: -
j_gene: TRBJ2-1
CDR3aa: CASSIVQDNEQFF
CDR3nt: TGTGCCAGCAGTATTGTACAGGACAATGAGCAGTTCTTC

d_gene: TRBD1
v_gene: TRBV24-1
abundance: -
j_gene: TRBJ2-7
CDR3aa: CATSDSDREYEQYF
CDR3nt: TGTGCCACCAGTGATTCGGACAGGGAGTACGAGCAGTACTTC

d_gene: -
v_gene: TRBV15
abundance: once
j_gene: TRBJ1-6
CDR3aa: CATRPGASNSPLHF
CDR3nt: TGTGCCACCAGGCCAGGTGCCTCGAATTCACCCCTCCACTTT

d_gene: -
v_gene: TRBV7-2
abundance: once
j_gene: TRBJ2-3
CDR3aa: CASSLTGTQRTDTQYF
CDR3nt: TGTGCCAGCAGCCTTACCGGGACTCAACGCACAGATACGCAGTATTTT

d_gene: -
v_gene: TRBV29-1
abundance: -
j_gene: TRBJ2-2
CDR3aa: CSVQWNTGELFF
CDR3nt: TGCAGCGTCCAGTGGAACACCGGGGAGCTGTTTTTT

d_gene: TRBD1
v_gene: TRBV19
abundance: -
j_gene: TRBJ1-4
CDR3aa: CASSIVTGDEKLFF
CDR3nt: TGTGCCAGTAGTATAGTCACAGGGGATGAAAAACTGTTTTTT

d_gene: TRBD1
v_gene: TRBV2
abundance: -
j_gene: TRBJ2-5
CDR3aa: CASSSGTGGLRQETQYF
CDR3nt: TGTGCCAGCAGCTCCGGGACAGGGGGCTTAAGACAAGAGACCCAGTACTTC

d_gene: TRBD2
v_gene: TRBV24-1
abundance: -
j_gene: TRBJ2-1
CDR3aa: CATSDFSGGAYNEQFF
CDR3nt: TGTGCCACCAGTGACTTCAGCGGGGGGGCATACAATGAGCAGTTCTTC

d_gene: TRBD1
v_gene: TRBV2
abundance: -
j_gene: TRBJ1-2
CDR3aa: CASTLGTGPTSF
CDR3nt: TGTGCCAGCACCCTCGGGACAGGGCCCACGTCCTTC

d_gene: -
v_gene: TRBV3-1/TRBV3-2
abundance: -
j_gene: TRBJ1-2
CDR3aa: CASSQGNSNYGYTF
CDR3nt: TGTGCCAGCAGCCAAGGGAACAGCAACTATGGCTACACCTTC

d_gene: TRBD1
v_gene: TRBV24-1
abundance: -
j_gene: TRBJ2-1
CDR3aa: CATSDPGRGFGWFF
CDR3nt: TGTGCCACCAGTGATCCAGGCAGGGGGTTCGGGTGGTTCTTC

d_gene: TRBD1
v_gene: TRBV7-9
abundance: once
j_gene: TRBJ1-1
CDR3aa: CASSPIGTVNTEAFF
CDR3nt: TGTGCCAGCAGCCCGATCGGGACAGTTAACACTGAAGCTTTCTTT

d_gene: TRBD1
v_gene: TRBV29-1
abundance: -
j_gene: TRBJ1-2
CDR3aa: CSALRQGAYGYTF
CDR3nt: TGCAGCGCCCTTAGACAGGGCGCCTATGGCTACACCTTC

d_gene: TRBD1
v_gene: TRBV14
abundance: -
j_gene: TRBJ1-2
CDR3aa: CASSQPGQGAGGYTF
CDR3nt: TGTGCCAGCAGCCAGCCCGGACAGGGGGCCGGTGGCTACACCTTC

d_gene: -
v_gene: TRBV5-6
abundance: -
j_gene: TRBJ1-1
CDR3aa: CASSSALVAFF
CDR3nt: TGTGCCAGCAGCTCCGCGCTGGTAGCTTTCTTT

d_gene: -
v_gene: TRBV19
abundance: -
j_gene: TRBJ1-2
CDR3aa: CASSMGRTTNYGYTF
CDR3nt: TGTGCCAGTAGTATGGGTCGGACTACTAACTATGGCTACACCTTC

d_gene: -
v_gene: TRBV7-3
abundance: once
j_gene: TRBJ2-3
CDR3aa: CASSLKGGMGMAQYF
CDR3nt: TGTGCCAGCAGCCTAAAAGGGGGAATGGGTATGGCGCAGTATTTT

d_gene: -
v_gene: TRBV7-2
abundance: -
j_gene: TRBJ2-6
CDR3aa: CASSLGAYSGANVLTF
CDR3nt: TGTGCCAGCAGCTTAGGGGCATACTCTGGGGCCAACGTCCTGACTTTC

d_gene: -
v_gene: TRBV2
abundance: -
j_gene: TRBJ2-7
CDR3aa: CAIQGRAYEQYF
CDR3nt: TGTGCCATACAGGGTCGAGCCTACGAGCAGTACTTC

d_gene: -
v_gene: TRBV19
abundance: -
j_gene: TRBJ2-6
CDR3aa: CASSSGSGANVLTF
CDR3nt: TGTGCCAGTAGTTCGGGCTCTGGGGCCAACGTCCTGACTTTC

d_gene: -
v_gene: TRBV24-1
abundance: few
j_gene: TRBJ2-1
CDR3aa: CATSAEGLLSYNEQFF
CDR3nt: TGTGCCACCAGTGCGGAGGGGCTCCTCTCTTACAATGAGCAGTTCTTC

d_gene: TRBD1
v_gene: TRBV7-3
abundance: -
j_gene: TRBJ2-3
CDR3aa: CASSSAPGQLTDTQYF
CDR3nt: TGTGCCAGCAGCTCTGCCCCGGGACAGCTTACAGATACGCAGTATTTT

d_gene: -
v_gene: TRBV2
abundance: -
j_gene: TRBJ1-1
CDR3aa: CATTRQASPNTEAFF
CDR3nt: TGTGCCACCACTCGGCAGGCCTCGCCGAACACTGAAGCTTTCTTT

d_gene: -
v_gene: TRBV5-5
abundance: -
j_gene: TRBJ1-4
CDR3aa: CASSLSSVQYNEKLFF
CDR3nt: TGTGCCAGCAGCTTATCTTCGGTCCAATACAATGAAAAACTGTTTTTT

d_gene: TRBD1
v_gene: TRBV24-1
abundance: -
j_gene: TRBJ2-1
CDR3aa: CATSDSDRVGNEQFF
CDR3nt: TGTGCCACCAGTGACTCGGACAGGGTAGGCAATGAGCAGTTCTTC

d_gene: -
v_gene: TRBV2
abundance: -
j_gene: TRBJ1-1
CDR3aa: CASTRQDMNTEAFF
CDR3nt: TGTGCCAGCACCAGACAGGACATGAACACTGAAGCTTTCTTT

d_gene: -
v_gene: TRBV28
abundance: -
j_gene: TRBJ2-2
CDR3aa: CASTSSLPGELFF
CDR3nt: TGTGCCAGCACTTCGAGTCTGCCCGGGGAGCTGTTTTTT

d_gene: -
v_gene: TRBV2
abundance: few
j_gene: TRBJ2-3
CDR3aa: CASNGQFTDTQYF
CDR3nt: TGTGCCAGCAACGGACAGTTCACAGATACGCAGTATTTT